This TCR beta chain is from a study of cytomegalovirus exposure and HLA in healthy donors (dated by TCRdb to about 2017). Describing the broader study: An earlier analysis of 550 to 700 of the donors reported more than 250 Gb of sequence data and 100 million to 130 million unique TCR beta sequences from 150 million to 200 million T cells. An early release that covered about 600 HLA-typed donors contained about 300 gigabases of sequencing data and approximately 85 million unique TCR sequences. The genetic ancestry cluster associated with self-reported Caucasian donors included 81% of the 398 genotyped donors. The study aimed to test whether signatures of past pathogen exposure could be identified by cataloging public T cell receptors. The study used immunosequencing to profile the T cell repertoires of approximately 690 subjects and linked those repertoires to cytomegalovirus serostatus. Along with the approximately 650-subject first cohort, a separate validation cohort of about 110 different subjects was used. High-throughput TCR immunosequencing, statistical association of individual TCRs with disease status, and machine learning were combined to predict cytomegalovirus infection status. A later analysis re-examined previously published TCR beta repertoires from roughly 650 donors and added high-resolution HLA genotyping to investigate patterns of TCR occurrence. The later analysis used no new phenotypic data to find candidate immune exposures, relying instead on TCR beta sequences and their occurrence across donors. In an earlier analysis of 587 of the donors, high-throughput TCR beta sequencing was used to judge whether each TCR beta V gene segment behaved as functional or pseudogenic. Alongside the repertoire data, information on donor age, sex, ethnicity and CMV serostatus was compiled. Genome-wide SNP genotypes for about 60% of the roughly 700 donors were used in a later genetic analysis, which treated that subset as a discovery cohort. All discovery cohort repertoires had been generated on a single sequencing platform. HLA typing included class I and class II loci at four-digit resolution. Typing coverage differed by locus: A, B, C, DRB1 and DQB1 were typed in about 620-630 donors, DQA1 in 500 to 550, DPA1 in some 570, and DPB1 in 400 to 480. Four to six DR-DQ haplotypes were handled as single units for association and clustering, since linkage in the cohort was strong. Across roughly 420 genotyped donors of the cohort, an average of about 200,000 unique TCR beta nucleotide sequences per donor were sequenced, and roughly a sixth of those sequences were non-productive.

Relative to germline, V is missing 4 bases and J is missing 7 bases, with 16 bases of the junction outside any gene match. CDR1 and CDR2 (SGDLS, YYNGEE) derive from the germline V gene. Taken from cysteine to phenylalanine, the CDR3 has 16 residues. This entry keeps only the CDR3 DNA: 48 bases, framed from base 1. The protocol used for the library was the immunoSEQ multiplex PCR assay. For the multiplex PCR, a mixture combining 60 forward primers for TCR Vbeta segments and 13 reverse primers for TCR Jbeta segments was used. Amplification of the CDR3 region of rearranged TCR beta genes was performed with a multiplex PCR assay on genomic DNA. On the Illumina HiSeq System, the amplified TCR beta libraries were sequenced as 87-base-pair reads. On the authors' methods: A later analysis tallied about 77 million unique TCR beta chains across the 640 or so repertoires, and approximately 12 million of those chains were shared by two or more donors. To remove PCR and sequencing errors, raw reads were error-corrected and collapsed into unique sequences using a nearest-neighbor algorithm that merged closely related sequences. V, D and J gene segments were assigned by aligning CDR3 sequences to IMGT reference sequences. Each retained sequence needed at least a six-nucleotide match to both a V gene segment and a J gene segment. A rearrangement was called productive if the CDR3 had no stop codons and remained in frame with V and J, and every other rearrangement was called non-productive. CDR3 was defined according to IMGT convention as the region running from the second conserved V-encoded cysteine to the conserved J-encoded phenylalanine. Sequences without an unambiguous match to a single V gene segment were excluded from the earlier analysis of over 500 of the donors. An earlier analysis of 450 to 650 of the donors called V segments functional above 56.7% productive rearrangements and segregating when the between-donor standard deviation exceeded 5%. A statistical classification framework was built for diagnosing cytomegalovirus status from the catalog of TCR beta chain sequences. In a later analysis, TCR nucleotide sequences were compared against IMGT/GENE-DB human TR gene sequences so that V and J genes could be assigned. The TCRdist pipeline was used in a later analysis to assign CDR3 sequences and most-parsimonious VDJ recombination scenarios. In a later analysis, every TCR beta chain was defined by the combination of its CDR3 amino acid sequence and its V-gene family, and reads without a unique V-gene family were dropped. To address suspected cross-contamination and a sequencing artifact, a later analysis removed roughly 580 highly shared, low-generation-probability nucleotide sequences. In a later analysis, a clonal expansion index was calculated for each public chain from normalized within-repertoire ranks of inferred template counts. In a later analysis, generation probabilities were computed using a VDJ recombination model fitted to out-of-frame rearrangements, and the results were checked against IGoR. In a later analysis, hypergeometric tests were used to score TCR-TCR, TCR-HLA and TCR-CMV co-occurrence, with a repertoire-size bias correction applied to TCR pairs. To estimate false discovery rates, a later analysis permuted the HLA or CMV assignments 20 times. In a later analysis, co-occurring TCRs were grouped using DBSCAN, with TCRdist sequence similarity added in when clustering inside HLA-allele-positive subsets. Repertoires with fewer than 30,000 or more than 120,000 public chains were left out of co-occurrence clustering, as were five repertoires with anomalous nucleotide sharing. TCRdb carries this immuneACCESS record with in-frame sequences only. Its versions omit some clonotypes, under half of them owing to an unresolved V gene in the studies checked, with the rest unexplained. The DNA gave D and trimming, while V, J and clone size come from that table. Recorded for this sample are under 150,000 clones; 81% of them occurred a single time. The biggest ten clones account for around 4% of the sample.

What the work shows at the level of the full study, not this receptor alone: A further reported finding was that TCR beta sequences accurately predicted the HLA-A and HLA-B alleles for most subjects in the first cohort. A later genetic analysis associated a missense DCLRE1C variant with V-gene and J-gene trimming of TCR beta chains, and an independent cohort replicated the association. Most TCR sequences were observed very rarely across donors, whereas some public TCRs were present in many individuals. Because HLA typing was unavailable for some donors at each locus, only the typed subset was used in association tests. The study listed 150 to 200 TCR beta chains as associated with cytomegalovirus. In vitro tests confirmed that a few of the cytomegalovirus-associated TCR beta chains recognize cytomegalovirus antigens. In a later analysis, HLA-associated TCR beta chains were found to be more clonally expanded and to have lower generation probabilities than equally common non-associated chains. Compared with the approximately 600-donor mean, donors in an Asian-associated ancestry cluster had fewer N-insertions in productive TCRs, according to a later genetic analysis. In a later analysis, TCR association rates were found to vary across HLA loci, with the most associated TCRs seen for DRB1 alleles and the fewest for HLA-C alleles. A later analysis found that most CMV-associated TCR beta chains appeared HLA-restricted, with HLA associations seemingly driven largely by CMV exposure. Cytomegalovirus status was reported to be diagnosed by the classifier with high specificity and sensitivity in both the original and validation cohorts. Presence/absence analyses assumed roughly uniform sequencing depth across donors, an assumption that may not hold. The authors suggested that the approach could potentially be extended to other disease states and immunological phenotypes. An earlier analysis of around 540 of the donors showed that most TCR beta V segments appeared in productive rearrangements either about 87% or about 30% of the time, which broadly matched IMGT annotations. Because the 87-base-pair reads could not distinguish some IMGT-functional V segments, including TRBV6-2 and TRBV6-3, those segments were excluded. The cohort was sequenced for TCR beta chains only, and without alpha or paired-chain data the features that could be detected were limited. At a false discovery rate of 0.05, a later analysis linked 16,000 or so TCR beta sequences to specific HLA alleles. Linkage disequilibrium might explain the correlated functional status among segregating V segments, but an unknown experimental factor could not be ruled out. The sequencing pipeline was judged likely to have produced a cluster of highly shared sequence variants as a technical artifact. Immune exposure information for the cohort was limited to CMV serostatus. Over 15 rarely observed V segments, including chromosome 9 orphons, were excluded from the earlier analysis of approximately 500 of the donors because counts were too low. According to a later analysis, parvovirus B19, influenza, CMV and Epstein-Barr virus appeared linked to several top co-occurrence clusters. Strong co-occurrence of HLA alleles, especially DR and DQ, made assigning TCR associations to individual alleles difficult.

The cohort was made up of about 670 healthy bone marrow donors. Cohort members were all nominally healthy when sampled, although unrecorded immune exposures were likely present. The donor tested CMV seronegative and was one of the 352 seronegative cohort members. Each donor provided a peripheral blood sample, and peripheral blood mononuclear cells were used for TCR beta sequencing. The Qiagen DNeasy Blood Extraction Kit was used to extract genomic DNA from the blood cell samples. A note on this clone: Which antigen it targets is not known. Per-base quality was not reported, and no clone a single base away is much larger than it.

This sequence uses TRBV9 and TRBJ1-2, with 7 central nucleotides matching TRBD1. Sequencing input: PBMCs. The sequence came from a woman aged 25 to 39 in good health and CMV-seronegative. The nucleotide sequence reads TGTGCCAGCAGCCCGCAGACAGGGCTGGGCTCCCCTGGCTACACCTTC. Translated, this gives CASSPQTGLGSPGYTF.